This TCR beta chain stems from a study of control samples from healthy donors and cancer patients (TCRdb year 2020). Details on this clone: It lacks a known antigen. Base qualities are not recorded, but no much larger clone differs from it by a single base.

Library generation was performed with the immunoSEQ multiplex PCR assay. TCRdb re-hosts the immuneACCESS table, in-frame sequences only. Its copies lack some clones; in the studies checked, an unresolved V gene accounts for under half of them, and the cause for the rest is not known. The sample records under 200,000 clones, 85% to 90% of which are singletons. Around 5% of the sample goes to the ten largest clones. CDR1 and CDR2, looked up from the germline V gene, are KGHDR and SFDVKD. From its cysteine to its phenylalanine, the CDR3 spans 17 amino acids. The entry retains the CDR3 DNA only, 51 bases that are in frame from base 1. V ends up 5 bases short and J 3 bases short, with an unmatched junction base count of 9.

This sequence was found in a woman in her 30s in good health. The sequenced sample consisted of blood. The receptor chain draws on TRBV24-1 and TRBJ1-2; the central 12 bases match TRBD1. The CDR3 protein sequence reads: CATSGGTGGLGDYGYTF. The sequenced DNA: TGTGCCACCAGTGGGGGGACAGGGGGCCTTGGCGACTATGGCTACACCTTC.